The subject of this entry is one T cell receptor (beta chain). This clonotype was seen more than once but under ten times. Its binding antigen is unknown. The sample holds no much larger clone one base away, and base qualities are not on file. Library preparation was by multiplex PCR. TCRdb records Illumina HiSeq 4000 as the sequencer. TCR beta libraries were built with iRepertoire HTBI primers and Arm-PCR amplification of CDR3 regions. Before sequencing, the PCR products underwent gel purification. The study's processing was this. Gene usage analysis of CDR3 amino acid clonotypes used the 60 to 75 TRBV and 14 to 15 TRBJ segments found across samples. COPE and FqMerger were used to merge the filtered high-quality paired reads into contigs. Contigs were aligned with BLAST to IMGT TRBV, TRBD and TRBJ reference genes, and CDR3 was defined per IMGT. Highly expanded clones were defined as clonotypes with a frequency above 0.1%. Shannon entropy served as the measure of repertoire diversity, while the Gini coefficient captured V-J evenness. A clonotype was considered public if more than one individual shared it. The public sequencing data were trimmed at Q25 with fastp and processed into clonotypes with MiXCR by TCRdb, which kept only in-frame beta chains. Each record represents a unique CDR3 protein, reported with the most common genes and DNA among its rows. The V and J calls and clone size are TCRdb's, not the authors'. This sample holds about 470,000 distinct CDR3 sequences; roughly 20% were observed only once. The ten largest clones take up 7.8% of the sample.

The time point label on this specimen signifies: persistent/refractory GD, antithyroid drugs over 5 years with positive TRAb. For both TCR sequencing and RNA sequencing, RNA was extracted from PBMCs using TRIzol. Graves' disease was diagnosed according to American Thyroid Association guidelines. Patients for the study were recruited at an endocrinology department in Xi'an, China. Each patient gave approximately 9 milliliters of peripheral blood, collected in an EDTA anticoagulant tube. Ficoll Paque Plus density gradient separation was used to isolate PBMCs, and no further T cell sorting was performed. An Agilent 2100 Bioanalyzer and agarose gel were used to check RNA quality, while a NanoDrop 2000 measured RNA concentration. This specimen belongs to a study of regulatory T cells in long-lasting Graves disease (dated by TCRdb to about 2021). Concerning the study at large: Persistent Graves' disease meant more than 5 years of antithyroid drug treatment with TSH receptor autoantibodies that stayed positive. A total of about 35 samples underwent TCR sequencing, from about 13 patients with persistent Graves' disease and some 20 patients with newly diagnosed Graves' disease. Patients with persistent Graves' disease were compared with patients with newly diagnosed Graves' disease using TCR sequencing and RNA sequencing of peripheral blood. The study was registered as a clinical trial and conducted in China. In the clinical cohort, patients with persistent Graves' disease had used antithyroid drugs for an average of about 10.3 years. General findings and caveats noted by the study authors: Sequencing and analysis were limited to the TCR beta chain. Only peripheral blood was studied, because thyroid tissue, the primary lesion, was inaccessible. Lower TCR Shannon entropy and fewer highly expanded clones were observed in persistent Graves' disease patients than in newly diagnosed patients, which suggested clonal expansion. The authors noted that the small sample size was a limitation that may lower accuracy. Persistent patients shared more public clonotypes among themselves (approximately 2,500) than newly diagnosed patients did (about 1,000). Persistent disease showed preferential use of TRBV28, TRBJ1-2 and TRBJ2-5, whereas newly diagnosed disease favored TRBV20-1 and TRBJ2-1.

Counted from cysteine to phenylalanine, this CDR3 has 14 amino acids. Only the CDR3 DNA is retained, 42 bases long and in frame from the first base. Looking up the germline V gene (reference sequence) yields CDR1 MNHEY and CDR2 SMNVEV. Trimming leaves V shorter by 4 bases and J shorter by 4 bases, with the junction holding 3 bases beyond the gene matches. The material sequenced was peripheral blood mononuclear cells (PBMCs), taken when the disease was refractory, from a patient treated with antithyroid drugs. This TCR was recovered from a female donor with Graves disease. The rearranged segments are TRBV27 and TRBJ2-4; TRBD1 lines up with 8 middle nucleotides. DNA sequence: TGTGCCAGCAGTTACGGGACAGGAAAAAACATTCAGTACTTC. Translated, it gives CASSYGTGKNIQYF.